The 13 T cell receptor beta chains below come from one sample, sequenced in a study of blood T cell repertoires in COVID-19. Profiling relied on immunoSEQ multiplex PCR, and the TCRdb table lists in-frame clones only, not all of them. The sample includes around 190,000 clones, about 77% of them seen just once. Sequencing was carried out using PBMCs or T cells enriched from blood (not recorded which). These receptors were taken from a woman between 50 and 59 years old with acute COVID-19.

The chain combines TRBV5-1 with TRBJ2-1, with TRBD1 identical over 11 bases. The CDR3 loop spans 15 amino acids. The germline gives CDR1 SGHRS, CDR2 YFSETQ. The V segment lost 4 bases and the J segment 15 bases; nucleotides outside the gene matches: 15. The CDR3 sequence is CASSRTPGQGDWRFF. DNA for the CDR3: TGCGCCAGCAGCCGTACCCCGGGACAGGGGGACTGGCGGTTCTTC.

The chain recombines TRBV2 with TRBJ1-4; TRBD1 matches 8 bases. Germline CDR1 is SNHLY and CDR2 is FYNNEI. The CDR3 is 13 residues long. With 7 bases clipped from V and 3 bases from J, the junction kept 1 base outside the gene matches. The CDR3 nucleotides are TGTGCCAGCAACAGGGGGGCTAATGAAAAACTGTTTTTT. It encodes CASNRGANEKLFF.

In this sample, this clone turned up once. The chain carries TRBV4-3 and TRBJ1-4; 8 positions match TRBD1. Germline V gene sequence: CDR1 LGHNA, CDR2 YSLEER. J was trimmed by 7 bases and V by 4 bases; bases with no gene match: 8. This CDR3 is built from 15 residues. Here the CDR3 DNA reads TGCGCCAGCAGCCGCATACAGGGGGTGGGTGAAAAACTGTTTTTT. This sequence encodes CASSRIQGVGEKLFF.

The chain couples TRBV3-1 (or the pseudogene TRBV3-2) to TRBJ1-4; a possible D gene is TRBD1 (5 bases). This CDR3 is built from 14 residues. CDR1 and CDR2 (germline): LGHDT, YNNKEL (reference sequence). Trimming took 4 bases from V and 8 from J, leaving 14 bases between them. CDR3 sequence (DNA): TGTGCCAGCAGCCCCGGGAGGGGCCGAGAAAAACTGTTTTTT. Residues: CASSPGRGREKLFF.

V and J are TRBV2 and TRBJ2-7, with no clear D. The germline V gene encodes CDR1 SNHLY and CDR2 FYNNEI. This CDR3 has 13 residues. Trimming stripped 6 bases from V and 0 bases from J, with 9 bases between. The CDR3 reads CASRIEFSYEQYV. The CDR3 bases are TGTGCCAGCAGGATTGAGTTCTCCTACGAGCAGTACGTC.

This chain links TRBV7-9 with TRBJ1-2; D not resolved. Germline CDR1 reads SEHNR; CDR2 reads FQNEAQ (reference sequence). The CDR3 contains 12 residues. V was cut by 1 base and J by 8 bases, with 8 bases left in between. CDR3 bases: TGTGCCAGCAGCTTAGGACCGAGGGGCTACACCTTC. Protein sequence: CASSLGPRGYTF.

This clone occurred many times. Its ends do not fully match the called genes, so a read error is possible. The genes are TRBV18 and TRBJ2-2; a possible D gene is TRBD2 (6 bases). The CDR3 runs to 17 residues. Germline CDR1 KGHSH, CDR2 LQKENI. CDR3 nucleotides: TGTGCCAGCTCACCATTCTGTTTCCGGCCCGGGACCGGGGGAGCTGTTTTT. Encoded protein: CASSPFCFRPGTGGAVF.

This clone was seen a single time. The rearrangement uses TRBV19 and TRBJ2-1, with 8 bases identical to TRBD2. The CDR3 consists of 18 residues. The V gene end was trimmed by 0 bases and the J gene end by 7 bases; junction bases not matched to a gene: 14. Germline CDR1 reads LNHDA; CDR2 reads SQIVND (reference sequence). The CDR3 loop reads CASSIDSLAGGPVNEQFF. CDR3 in DNA: TGTGCCAGTAGTATAGATTCCCTGGCGGGGGGCCCAGTGAATGAGCAGTTCTTC.

The genes are TRBV5-4 and TRBJ2-5, with TRBD2 identical over 9 bases. The V segment lost 4 bases and the J segment 3 bases; nucleotides outside the gene matches: 7. Germline assignment: CDR1 SGHNT and CDR2 YYREEE (reference sequence). The CDR3 is 15 amino acids. The CDR3 nucleotides are TGTGCCAGCAGCCCCGGCGGGAGGGGGGAAGAGACCCAGTACTTC. Its protein product is CASSPGGRGEETQYF.

J is TRBJ1-1 and V is TRBV5-6; D gene ambiguous. V dropped 0 bases and J dropped 1 base, with 7 bases sitting between them. This CDR3 comprises 14 residues. The germline V gene encodes CDR1 SGHDT and CDR2 YYEEEE. The CDR3 nucleotides are TGTGCCAGCAGCTTGGTCTCAGGGAACACTGAAGCTTTCTTT. Its translation is CASSLVSGNTEAFF.

This chain links TRBV11-3 with TRBJ1-1, with a possible D match to TRBD1 (5 bases). CDR3 length: 14 residues. The V gene's germline CDR1 is SGHNT and CDR2 YENEEA. Deletions cut 5 bases from V and 5 bases from J, with 15 bases between. Here the CDR3 reads CASSPDGGGTEAFF. CDR3 DNA: TGTGCCAGCAGCCCCGACGGCGGGGGGACTGAAGCTTTCTTT. Based on the CDR3 plus reference TRBV11-3 and TRBJ1-1, the full variable domain is EAGVVQSPRYKIIEKKQPVAFWCNPISGHNTLYWYLQNLGQGPELLIRYENEEAVDDSQLPKDRFSAERLKGVDSTLKIQPAELGDSAVYLCASSPDGGGTEAFFGQGTRLTVV.

The chain has TRBV7-2 and TRBJ2-2, with a weak D call TRBD1 (7 bases). This CDR3 spans 16 amino acids. Germline values: CDR1 SGHTA, CDR2 FQGNSA. The V gene lost 5 bases and the J gene lost 8 bases, with 21 bases spanning the gap. Here the CDR3 reads CASSPQGGSPAGELFF. The CDR3 DNA follows: TGTGCCAGCAGCCCCCAGGGGGGAAGTCCGGCGGGGGAGCTGTTTTTT.

J is TRBJ2-3 and V is TRBV9; 9 bases are shared with TRBD2. The J segment lost 3 bases and the V segment lost 3 bases, leaving 11 bases of the junction unmatched. The germline V gene has CDR1 SGDLS and CDR2 YYNGEE. The CDR3 totals 17 residues. In DNA, the CDR3 is TGTGCCAGCAGCGGACGAAAGGGACTAGCCCAAACAGATACGCAGTATTTT. This sequence encodes CASSGRKGLAQTDTQYF.